Listed below are T cell receptor beta chains from one sample, sequenced in a study of T cells in Graves' hyperthyroidism and ophthalmopathy. TCRdb re-derived calls from the multiplex PCR reads in MiXCR, one entry per CDR3 protein. The profile shows some 300,000 distinct CDR3 sequences, roughly 18% of them singletons. The sequenced sample was blood. The receptors derive from a middle-aged man with Graves' ophthalmopathy. CDR3s leave out the opening cysteine and the closing phenylalanine or tryptophan. The D gene is left open where the match is weak.

J: TRBJ2-1; D: TRBD1; V: TRBV24-1; CDR3: ATSDLDRGNEQF
J: TRBJ2-5; D: TRBD1; V: TRBV11-2; CDR3: ASRPTGTGGIETQY
J: TRBJ2-1; D: TRBD2; V: TRBV11-2; CDR3: ASSLVGLAGYNEQF
J: TRBJ2-1; D: -; V: TRBV5-4; CDR3: ASSLGRGSSYNEQF
J: TRBJ2-1; D: TRBD2; V: TRBV3-1; CDR3: ASSHNLAGLNNEQF
J: TRBJ2-5; D: -; V: TRBV20-1; CDR3: SAREWGTQETQY
J: TRBJ2-1; D: -; V: TRBV3-1; CDR3: ASGAINEQF
J: TRBJ2-2; D: -; V: TRBV9; CDR3: ASSVSGGPNTGELF
J: TRBJ2-1; D: -; V: TRBV4-1; CDR3: ASAKRSAYNEQF
J: TRBJ2-2; D: TRBD2; V: TRBV19; CDR3: ASRDGTSGSGNGELF
J: TRBJ2-7; D: -; V: TRBV28; CDR3: ASFAGAHEQY
J: TRBJ1-4; D: -; V: TRBV10-3; CDR3: AKSEGAFATNEKLF
J: TRBJ2-1; D: TRBD2; V: TRBV3-1; CDR3: ASSPLLAGIMNEQF
J: TRBJ2-2; D: TRBD2; V: TRBV6-1; CDR3: ASTRSGRPHTGELF
J: TRBJ2-1; D: TRBD2; V: TRBV5-1; CDR3: ASSSTSGRVLDEQF
J: TRBJ2-2; D: TRBD2; V: TRBV6-1; CDR3: ASSYTGGGTGELF
J: TRBJ2-1; D: TRBD2; V: TRBV27; CDR3: ASSLFRSSGLSYNEQF
J: TRBJ1-2; D: -; V: TRBV12-3/TRBV12-4; CDR3: ASTAPGYGYT
J: TRBJ2-7; D: -; V: TRBV20-1; CDR3: SVTPVPRISYEQY
J: TRBJ2-2; D: TRBD2; V: TRBV7-9; CDR3: ASSLDGTSAGELF
J: TRBJ2-7; D: TRBD1; V: TRBV9; CDR3: ASSLGQGVYEQY
J: TRBJ2-7; D: TRBD1; V: TRBV20-1; CDR3: SAQGQASSYEQY
J: TRBJ1-3; D: -; V: TRBV2; CDR3: ASSGVVRGNRNTIY
J: TRBJ1-2; D: TRBD1; V: TRBV2; CDR3: ASSEALQGTGYGYT
J: TRBJ2-5; D: -; V: TRBV5-4; CDR3: ASSFTGITQY
J: TRBJ1-5; D: -; V: TRBV3-1; CDR3: ASSQGEGFNQPQH
J: TRBJ2-3; D: TRBD1; V: TRBV2; CDR3: ASTQDRATQY
J: TRBJ2-1; D: TRBD2; V: TRBV18; CDR3: ASSPVYRGGNEQF
J: TRBJ2-3; D: TRBD2; V: TRBV6-1; CDR3: ASSEEGAGGPTDTQY
J: TRBJ2-7; D: -; V: TRBV27; CDR3: ASRNGGGGTYEQY
J: TRBJ1-2; D: -; V: TRBV18; CDR3: ASSSEGGNRGYT
J: TRBJ2-7; D: -; V: TRBV11-2; CDR3: ASSLEWNSYEQY
J: TRBJ1-6; D: TRBD1; V: TRBV6-2/TRBV6-3; CDR3: ASRKMGQLNNSPLH
J: TRBJ1-5; D: -; V: TRBV3-1; CDR3: ASSLSGRTNQPQH
J: TRBJ2-1; D: -; V: TRBV19; CDR3: ASSQGRNEQF
J: TRBJ2-3; D: -; V: TRBV7-3; CDR3: ASSSDYTGTQY
J: TRBJ2-1; D: TRBD2; V: TRBV7-9; CDR3: ASSLRRLAGGYNEQF
J: TRBJ2-6; D: -; V: TRBV6-1; CDR3: ASQVSRPGANVLT
J: TRBJ2-2; D: -; V: TRBV11-2; CDR3: ASSLVRGSGELF
J: TRBJ1-1; D: -; V: TRBV4-2; CDR3: ASSPSGAGNTEAF
J: TRBJ2-2; D: -; V: TRBV2; CDR3: ASRKVAYTGELF
J: TRBJ2-1; D: TRBD2; V: TRBV5-4; CDR3: ASSLAPGLDYNEQF